These 3 T cell receptor beta chains originate from one sample sequenced in a study of cytomegalovirus exposure and HLA in healthy donors listed by TCRdb under 2017. Libraries were made using the immunoSEQ multiplex PCR assay. For the multiplex PCR, a mixture combining 60 forward primers for TCR Vbeta segments and 13 reverse primers for TCR Jbeta segments was used. TCRdb obtained this table from immuneACCESS and retained in-frame rearrangements with V and J assigned. These tables miss some clones; where compared with another copy, unresolved V genes account for less than half of the shortfall, and the remainder is unexplained. The sample table records over 150,000 clones; 80% to 85% of these occur just once. The ten most abundant clones make up nearly 8.5% of the sample. The sequenced sample was PBMCs. The receptors shown here come from a male donor in good health and CMV-seropositive.

The J gene is TRBJ1-5, the V gene TRBV27, with TRBD1 matching 7 bases. V was clipped by 6 bases and J by 4 bases; unmatched bases: 3. Germline V gene sequence: CDR1 MNHEY, CDR2 SMNVEV (reference sequence). The CDR3 extends over 13 amino acids. This CDR3 reads CASSWDRNQPQHF. CDR3 nucleotide sequence: TGTGCCAGCAGCTGGGACAGAAATCAGCCCCAGCATTTT.

This clone came up a few times. The chain joins TRBV27 to TRBJ2-1; 13 bases match TRBD2. V lost 5 bases and J lost 5; bases outside the gene matches: 3. The CDR3 length is 15 residues. Germline V gene sequence: CDR1 MNHEY, CDR2 SMNVEV (reference sequence). Here the CDR3 DNA reads TGTGCCAGCAGTAAAGGGACTAGCGGGAACAATGAGCAGTTCTTC. This codes for CASSKGTSGNNEQFF.

This clone was counted a single time. V is TRBV28 and J is TRBJ1-1; D not certain. Germline CDR1 is MDHEN and CDR2 is SYDVKM. V was trimmed by 5 bases and J by 7 bases, leaving 11 bases between them. This CDR3 has 12 residues. The CDR3 reads CASSLRAGEAFF. The CDR3, as DNA: TGTGCCAGCAGTCTAAGGGCGGGTGAAGCTTTCTTT.